This T cell receptor (beta chain) was retrieved from a study of memory B cells and T cells in multiple sclerosis. The assay was immunoSEQ multiplex PCR, and TCRdb's table has in-frame clones only and misses some. The data hold 32,000 or so clones, with roughly 82% observed a single time. This clone came up once. Its antigen remains unknown. Study-level points and caveats: Shared clonotype counts depended on differing compartment clone-set sizes and were normalized.

After stimulus-free culture, autoproliferating CFSE-dim and non-proliferating CFSE-high T cells were sequenced separately. Pooled replicate wells came from about 50 million CFSE-labeled PBMCs cultured around seven days without stimulus. PBMCs were labeled with roughly 0.46 uM CFSE and cultured without exogenous stimuli. The TCR originated in a human donor with multiple sclerosis. The sequencing input was PBMCs from blood kept in culture.

The CDR3 region is CASSERGGVSNTEAFF. As DNA, the CDR3 is TGTGCCAGCAGTGAAAGGGGGGGGGTCTCGAACACTGAAGCTTTCTTT. The V gene is TRBV2, the J gene TRBJ1-1; maybe TRBD1 (6 bases). The V gene's germline CDR1 is SNHLY and CDR2 FYNNEI. Trimming cost V 2 bases and J 1 base, with 14 bases left between them. CDR3 length: 16 amino acids.